Only a few counts were recorded for the clone carrying this T cell receptor (beta chain). The antigen is not known. Naive CD4+ T cells were purified with Tregs depleted by CD25. The study's findings and limits: Tumor Treg TCRs overlapped most with tumor naive CD4+ cells. Tumor memory CD4+ T cell TCR gene usage was found to cluster with blood and lymph node memory CD4+ cells and with lymph node naive CD4+ cells.

This CDR3 region has 14 residues. V was cut by 7 bases and J by 3 bases, with 17 bases left in between. Looked up from germline, CDR1 is DFQATT and CDR2 is SNEGSKA (reference sequence). Full-length variable regions came from constant-region reverse primers plus semi-nested Nested Universal Primer A PCR. TCRdb processed the 5' RACE reads anew with MiXCR; each CDR3 protein has one entry. The sample lists around 29,000 distinct CDR3 sequences, 20% to 30% occurring once. The source material was naive CD4+ T cells sorted from a lymph node. Subset given: naive CD4+ T cells, CD4+CD45RA+CD25-. The sequence came from a female donor with breast cancer. The V call is TRBV20-1, the J call TRBJ2-3, with TRBD2 as a possible D gene (6 bases). The CDR3 coding sequence is TGCAGTGTAAACAGCGGGTTCCCTACAGATACGCAGTATTTT. It is translated as CSVNSGFPTDTQYF.